This entry lists 12 T cell receptor beta chains sequenced from one sample in a study of glioma-infiltrating T cells. Amplification of TCR alpha and beta CDR3 regions from RNA used iRepertoire nested multiplex PCR. One entry per CDR3 protein results from TCRdb running MiXCR on the multiplex PCR reads. The table records about 93,000 distinct CDR3 sequences, 35% to 45% of them present only once. Input material: glioma tissue, nonneoplastic brain tissue, or PBMCs (not recorded which). These receptors all stem from a human donor with low-grade glioma or glioblastoma, undergoing nonglioma brain surgery, or in good health (not recorded which).

This clonotype was detected ten times or more. This CDR3 reads CASSQQGIYGYTF. Written as DNA, the CDR3 is TGTGCCAGTAGTCAACAGGGGATCTATGGCTACACCTTC. The rearrangement links TRBV19 to TRBJ1-2, with 7 bases fitting TRBD1. V was pared by 5 bases and J by 4 bases, with 4 bases of the junction left unmatched. Per the germline V gene, CDR1 is LNHDA and CDR2 is SQIVND (reference sequence). This CDR3 contains 13 residues.

The V gene is TRBV6-1, the J gene TRBJ2-1; 7 bases fit TRBD1. The V segment lost 6 bases and the J segment 8 bases; nucleotides outside the gene matches: 7. The length of the CDR3 is 13 residues. CDR1 is MNHNS and CDR2 is SASEGT in the germline V gene. Written as DNA, the CDR3 is TGTGCCAGCAGCCCTCGACAGGGACATGAGCAGTTCTTC. Encoded protein: CASSPRQGHEQFF.

Turning to this clonotype: Sequence at one end of the junction differs from germline and may be a read error. The CDR3 DNA follows: TGTGCCAGCAGTTACTCGTCAGGGTCCTACGAGCGGTACTTC. It translates to CASSYSSGSYERYF. V usage is TRBV6-2 or TRBV6-3 and J usage is TRBJ2-7, with D maybe TRBD1 (5 bases). The CDR3 is 14 residues long. CDR1 MNHEY and CDR2 SVGEGT come from the germline V gene.

The table lists this clonotype with a few counts. Being one base from a much bigger clone, this may be a read error. The gene calls are TRBV4-1 and TRBJ1-4, with 12 bases fitting TRBD1. Trimming took 4 bases from V and 10 from J; bases not matched to a gene: 13. CDR1 is MGHRA, CDR2 YSYEKL, per germline. The CDR3 has 17 residues. CDR3 amino acids: CASSRDRGRVVGGKLFF. The DNA for the CDR3 is TGCGCCAGCAGCCGGGACAGGGGGCGCGTAGTGGGAGGAAAACTGTTTTTT.

The chain joins TRBV20-1 to TRBJ1-5; D is uncertain. V was shortened by 0 bases and J by 4 bases, with 10 bases between the two germline ends. The CDR3 covers 14 residues. Germline values: CDR1 DFQATT, CDR2 SNEGSKA (reference sequence). CDR3 coding DNA: TGCAGTGCTAGAGATTTAGGACGAAATCAGCCCCAGCATTTT. Residues: CSARDLGRNQPQHF.

As for this clonotype: A much larger clone is a single base away; this may be a read error. The rearrangement uses TRBV19 and TRBJ2-2, with D possibly matching TRBD1 (6 bases). V gave up 11 bases and J gave up 0 bases, with 16 bases separating them. The CDR3 covers 15 residues. Germline CDR1 reads LNHDA; CDR2 reads SQIVND (reference sequence). The CDR3 sequence: CAANRDTTNTGELFF. The CDR3 nucleotides are TGTGCCGCAAACCGGGACACCACGAACACCGGGGAGCTGTTTTTT.

This clonotype was detected only a few times. V gene TRBV4-1 combines with J gene TRBJ1-1; the D is unclear. This CDR3 has 12 amino acids. The V gene lost 4 bases and the J gene lost 0 bases, with 3 bases spanning the gap. The germline CDR1 and CDR2 sequences are MGHRA and YSYEKL. The CDR3 nucleotides are TGCGCCAGCAGCCGGATGAACACTGAAGCTTTCTTT. It codes for CASSRMNTEAFF.

This clonotype was recorded many times. CDR3 nucleotide sequence: TGTGCCAGCCGCCGAAGTCAGTCCACAGATACGCAGTATTTT. It specifies CASRRSQSTDTQYF. The chain employs TRBV6-1 and TRBJ2-3; D unclear. CDR1 and CDR2 from the germline V gene are MNHNS and SASEGT. The CDR3 loop spans 14 amino acids. V lost 8 bases, J lost 2 bases, and 14 bases lay in between.

This clonotype was detected only a few times. The chain uses TRBV5-6 and TRBJ2-2, with TRBD1 as a possible D gene (6 bases). The CDR3 contains 13 residues. V gave up 4 bases and J gave up 6 bases, with 10 bases separating them. CDR1 and CDR2 from the germline V gene are SGHDT and YYEEEE. The CDR3 reads CASSLQGPGELFF. The CDR3 DNA is TGTGCCAGCAGCCTACAGGGCCCCGGGGAGCTGTTTTTT. The whole variable domain, filled in from reference TRBV5-6 and TRBJ2-2, reads DAGVTQSPTHLIKTRGQQVTLRCSPKSGHDTVSWYQQALGQGPQFIFQYYEEEERQRGNFPDRFSGHQFPNYSSELNVNALLLGDSALYLCASSLQGPGELFFGEGSRLTVL.

Note on this clonotype: The conserved phenylalanine or tryptophan is not found at the CDR3 terminus, so this likely reflects a read error. V usage is TRBV6-1 and J usage is TRBJ2-3; D uncertain. This CDR3 contains 14 residues. From germline, CDR1 is MNHNS and CDR2 SASEGT. V was cut by 2 bases and J by 5 bases, with 11 bases left in between. CDR3 nucleotides: TGTGCCAGCAGTGAACGAGGAGCTATAGATACGCAGTATTGT. Its protein product is CASSERGAIDTQYC.

This clonotype was seen at least ten times. The chain is built from TRBV6-1 and TRBJ2-6; the D is unclear. The ends were cut back, 4 bases at V and 0 bases at J, with 13 bases in the middle. Germline loops: CDR1 MNHNS, CDR2 SASEGT. CDR3 length: 17 residues. CDR3 protein: CASSVFLAGSGANVLTF. Here the CDR3 DNA reads TGTGCCAGCAGTGTATTTTTGGCAGGCTCTGGGGCCAACGTCCTGACTTTC.

Note on this clonotype: It may be a read error: a sequence one base away is much more abundant. This chain connects TRBV25-1 to TRBJ2-5; D not resolved. CDR1 and CDR2 (germline): MGHDK, SYGVNS. This CDR3 has 13 amino acids. CDR3 nucleotides: TGTGCCACCCAACCCGTGAACCAAGAGACCCAGTGCTTC. Translating gives CATQPVNQETQCF.